The 3 T cell receptor beta chains given below trace back to one sample, sequenced in a study of blood T cells in healthy people across ages (dated by TCRdb to about 2015). Receptors were amplified or captured by 5' RACE. The run used an Illumina HiSeq 2500. A second PCR of roughly 7 to 11 cycles was performed with a sample-barcoded 5' primer and a J-beta primer mix. TCRdb handled the public reads itself, with Q25 trimming in fastp and clone calling in MiXCR, and kept productive beta chains. Rows are combined by CDR3 protein, so each entry shows the most common genes and DNA. This sample holds 1.5 million to 1.9 million distinct CDR3 sequences; about 42% were observed only once. The biggest ten clones account for less than 5% of the sample. The specimen was blood. These receptors were taken from a woman aged 18-30 years in good health.

The chain combines TRBV24-1 with TRBJ2-1, with 10 bases that match TRBD2. The ends lost 3 bases at V and 0 bases at J; junction bases unmatched: 7. CDR1 is KGHDR, CDR2 SFDVKD, per germline. The CDR3 runs 18 residues. CDR3 protein: CATSDVAGGQSSYNEQFF. The CDR3 nucleotides read TGTGCCACCAGTGATGTAGCGGGGGGACAGAGCTCCTACAATGAGCAGTTCTTC.

The J gene is TRBJ1-1, the V gene TRBV7-2; the D gene is possibly TRBD1 (6 bases). The CDR3 totals 15 residues. Trimming removed 5 bases from V and 4 bases from J, with 17 bases in between. Germline V gene lookup returns CDR1 SGHTA and CDR2 FQGNSA. Here the CDR3 DNA reads TGTGCCAGCAGCCCCCGCCCACAGGGAAGCACTGAAGCTTTCTTT. Its translation is CASSPRPQGSTEAFF. Full variable domain (rest looked up from reference TRBV7-2 and TRBJ1-1): GAGVSQSPSNKVTEKGKDVELRCDPISGHTALYWYRQSLGQGLEFLIYFQGNSAPDKSGLPSDRFSAERTGGSVSTLTIQRTQQEDSAVYLCASSPRPQGSTEAFFGQGTRLTVV.

The J gene is TRBJ2-3, the V gene TRBV6-6; 11 bases map to TRBD1. Germline V gene lookup returns CDR1 MNHNY and CDR2 SVGAGI (reference sequence). The CDR3 contains 15 residues. Trimming cost V 0 bases and J 8 bases; bases outside gene matches: 4. The CDR3 sequence: CASSYSRDRGFTQYF. CDR3 coding DNA: TGTGCCAGCAGTTACTCCCGGGACAGGGGGTTTACGCAGTATTTT.